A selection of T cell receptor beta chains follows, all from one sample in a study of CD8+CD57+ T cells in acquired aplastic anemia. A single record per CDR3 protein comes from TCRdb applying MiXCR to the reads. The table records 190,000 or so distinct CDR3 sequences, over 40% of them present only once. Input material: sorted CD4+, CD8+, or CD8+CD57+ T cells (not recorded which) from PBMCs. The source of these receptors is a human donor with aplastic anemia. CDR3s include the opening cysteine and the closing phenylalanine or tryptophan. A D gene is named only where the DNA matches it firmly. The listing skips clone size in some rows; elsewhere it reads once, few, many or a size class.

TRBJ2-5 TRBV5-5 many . TGTGCCAGCAGCTTCTCGGGACCGGAGACCCAGTACTTC CASSFSGPETQYF
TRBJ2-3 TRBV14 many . TGTGCCAGCAGCCAACGGGGGCAGAGAGATACGCAGTATTTT CASSQRGQRDTQYF
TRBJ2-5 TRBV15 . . TGTGCCACCAGCAGTATATCTGGGACGACCCAGTACTTC CATSSISGTTQYF
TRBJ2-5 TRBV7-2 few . TGTGCCAGCAGCTTATCAGGGAGTCAAGAGACCCAGTACTTC CASSLSGSQETQYF
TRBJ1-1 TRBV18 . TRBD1 TGTGCCAGCTCACCTACCAGGGGGTGGACTGAAGCTTTCTTT CASSPTRGWTEAFF
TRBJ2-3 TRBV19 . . TGTGCCAGCAGCCAGGAACCACCAACGACAGATACGCAGTATTTT CASSQEPPTTDTQYF
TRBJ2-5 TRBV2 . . TGTGCCAGCAGGGACACGAGGGGACAAGAGACCCAGTACTTC CASRDTRGQETQYF
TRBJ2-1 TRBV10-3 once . TGTGCCATCAGGTCGAGCAATGAGCAGTTCTTC CAIRSSNEQFF
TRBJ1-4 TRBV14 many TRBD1 TGTGCCAGCAGCTATAGACAGGGCATTAATGAAAAACTGTTTTTT CASSYRQGINEKLFF
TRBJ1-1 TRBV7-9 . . TGTGCCAGCAGCTTAGCCACACCGACTGAAGCTTTCTTT CASSLATPTEAFF
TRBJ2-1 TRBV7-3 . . TGTGCCAGCAGCCAAGGGGACGAGCAGTTCTTC CASSQGDEQFF
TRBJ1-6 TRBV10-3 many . TGTGCCACCACCCGGGGTCGGGGCGCGTATTCACCCCTCCACTTT CATTRGRGAYSPLHF
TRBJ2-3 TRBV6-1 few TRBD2 TGTGCCAGCAGTCCCAGCGGGGGGCGTCCCGATACGCAGTATTTT CASSPSGGRPDTQYF
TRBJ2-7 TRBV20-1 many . TGCAGTGCTCCGGTCGGTGGCGGCGAGCAGTACTTC CSAPVGGGEQYF
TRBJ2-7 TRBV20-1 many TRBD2 TGCAGTGCTAGACCGCCGGGACTAGCGGGATACGAGCAGTACTTC CSARPPGLAGYEQYF
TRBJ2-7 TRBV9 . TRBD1 TGTGCCAGCAGCGCAGGGACAGGGGGAGACGAGCAGTACTTC CASSAGTGGDEQYF
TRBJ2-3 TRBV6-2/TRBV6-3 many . TGTGCCAGCAGTTACTCTAACGGACAGCGCACAGATACGCAGTATTTT CASSYSNGQRTDTQYF
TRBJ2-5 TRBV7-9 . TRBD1 TGTGCCGGGAGACAGGGGGGGATAGAGACCCAGTACTTC CAGRQGGIETQYF
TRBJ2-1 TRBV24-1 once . TGTGCCACCAGTGATGCGTCGGGGAAACAGTATGGGCAGTTCTTC CATSDASGKQYGQFF
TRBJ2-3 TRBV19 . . TGTGCCAGTAGTAAGGGAACCGACACAGATACGCAGTATTTT CASSKGTDTDTQYF
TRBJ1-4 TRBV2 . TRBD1 TGTGCCAGCAGAACAGGGGCGATTAATGAAAAACTGTTTTTT CASRTGAINEKLFF
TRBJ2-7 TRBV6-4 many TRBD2 TGTGCCAGCACCAGACTAGCAATCTTCAACGAGCAGTACTTC CASTRLAIFNEQYF
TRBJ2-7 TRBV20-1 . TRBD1 TGCAGTGCCCCGGGACAGGGGTACTACGAGCAGTACTTC CSAPGQGYYEQYF
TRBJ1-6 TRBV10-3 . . TGTACCATCAGTGAGATCGAGGGCTCACCCCTCCACTTT CTISEIEGSPLHF
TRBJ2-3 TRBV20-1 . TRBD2 TGCAGTGCCCGAGGACTAGCCAGAGATACGCAGTATTTT CSARGLARDTQYF
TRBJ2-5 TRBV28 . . TGTGCCAGCAGCCCCGCCGCGACCCAGTACTTC CASSPAATQYF
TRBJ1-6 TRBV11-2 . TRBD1 TGTGCCAGCTCACCAGGGGGCGAGAGTCAGCCCCTCCACTTT CASSPGGESQPLHF
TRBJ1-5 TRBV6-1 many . TGTGCCAGCAGCCCAACATTTAGCAATCAGCCCCAGCATTTT CASSPTFSNQPQHF
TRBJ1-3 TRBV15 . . TGTGCCACCAGCAGAGATAGGGGAACGAACACCATATATTTT CATSRDRGTNTIYF
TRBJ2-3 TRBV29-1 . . TGCAGCGTAGAGAGCACAGATACGCAGTATTTT CSVESTDTQYF
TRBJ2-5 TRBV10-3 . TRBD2 TGTGCCTCCAGTGCTAGCGGGGCCCAAGAGACCCAGTACTTC CASSASGAQETQYF
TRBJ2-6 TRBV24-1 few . TGTGCCACCAGTGATTTTTGGGGGCCAATCAGTGGGGCCAACGTCCTGACTTTC CATSDFWGPISGANVLTF
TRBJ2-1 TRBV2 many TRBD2 TGTGCCAGCAGTGAAACTAGCGATAATGAGCAGTTCTTC CASSETSDNEQFF
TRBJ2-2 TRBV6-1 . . TGTGCCAGCAGGGGTGCAGGGAACACCGGGGAGCTGTTTTTT CASRGAGNTGELFF
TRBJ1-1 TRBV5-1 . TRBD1 TGCGCCAGCAGCTCGACAGGGGGGGTGACTGAAGCTTTCTTT CASSSTGGVTEAFF
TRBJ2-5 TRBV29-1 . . TGCAGCGTTGTATCCGAGACCCAGTACTTC CSVVSETQYF
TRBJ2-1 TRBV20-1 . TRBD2 TGCAGTGCTAGGCCGCCTAGCGGGGGTCCTGAGCAGTTCTTC CSARPPSGGPEQFF
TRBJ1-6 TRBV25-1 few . TGTGCCAGCAGTGAATTTGGTAATTCACCCCTCCACTTT CASSEFGNSPLHF
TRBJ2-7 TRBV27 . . TGTGCCAGCAGTTTTATTGGCAGGGGGGGCTACGAGCAGTACTTC CASSFIGRGGYEQYF
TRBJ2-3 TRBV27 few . TGTGCCAGCAGTTTTAGCAGAAATTTATGGGATACGCAGTATTTT CASSFSRNLWDTQYF
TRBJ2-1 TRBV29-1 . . TGCAGCGCCGGAAGGACTCAGTCGGTGGAGAATGAGCAGTTCTTC CSAGRTQSVENEQFF
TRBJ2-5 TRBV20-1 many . TGCAGTGCTAGTGACGGTGAAGAGACCCAGTACTTC CSASDGEETQYF
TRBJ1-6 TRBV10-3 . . TGTGCCAGCAGCCAGATGAATTCACCCCTCCACTTT CASSQMNSPLHF
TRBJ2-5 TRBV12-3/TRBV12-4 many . TGTGCCAGCAGCCTGGTCGTGGGCACCCAAGAGACCCAGTACTTC CASSLVVGTQETQYF
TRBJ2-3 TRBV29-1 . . TGCAGCGTTCGAGGGGATACGTACACAGATACGCGGTATTTT CSVRGDTYTDTRYF
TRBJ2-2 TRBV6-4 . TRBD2 TGTGCCAGCGGAATGGCGGGGGACACCGGGGAGCTGTTTTTT CASGMAGDTGELFF
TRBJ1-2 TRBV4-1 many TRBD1 TGCGCCAGCAGCCAAGGTCCCGGGACAGGGGATGGCTACACCTTC CASSQGPGTGDGYTF
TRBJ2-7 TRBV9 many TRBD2 TGTGCCAGCAGCGTCGGGACTAGCGGGAGGTTGTACGAGCAGTACTTC CASSVGTSGRLYEQYF
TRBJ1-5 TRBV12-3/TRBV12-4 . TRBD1 TGTGCCAGCACAACAGGGGGAAGCAATCAGCCCCAGCATTTT CASTTGGSNQPQHF
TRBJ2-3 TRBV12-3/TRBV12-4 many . TGTGCCAGCAGGACTTCGGGTAGCACAGATACGCAGTATTTT CASRTSGSTDTQYF
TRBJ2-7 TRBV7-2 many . TGTGCCAGCAGCTTAGGTCTTCTAGGGAGCGAGCAGTACTTC CASSLGLLGSEQYF
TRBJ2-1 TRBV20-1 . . TGCAGTGCTAGAGATTTCGTACAGGGCCCTTACAATGAGCAGTTCTTC CSARDFVQGPYNEQFF
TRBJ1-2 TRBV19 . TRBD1 TGTGCCAGTAGGCCTCAGACAGGGAACTATGGCTACACCTTC CASRPQTGNYGYTF
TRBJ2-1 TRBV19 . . TGTGCCAGTAGTATAAAAAGCGGCGATGAGCAGTTCTTC CASSIKSGDEQFF
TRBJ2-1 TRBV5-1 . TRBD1 TGCGCCAGCAGCCACGGACAGGGGGCTGGCAATGAGCAGTTCTTC CASSHGQGAGNEQFF
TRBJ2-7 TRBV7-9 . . TGTGCCAGCTCCGGGGTTAGGTCCTACGAGCAGTACTTC CASSGVRSYEQYF
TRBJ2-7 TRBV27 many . TGTGCCAGCAGTTTTAACTACGAGCAGTACTTC CASSFNYEQYF
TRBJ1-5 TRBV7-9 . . TGTGCCAGTATGGAGCGCGAAGGACAGCCCCAGCATTTT CASMEREGQPQHF
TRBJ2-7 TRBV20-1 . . TGCAGTGCTAGTAGGCCATCCTACGAGCAGTACTTC CSASRPSYEQYF
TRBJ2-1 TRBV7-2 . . TGTGCCAGCAGCTTAGCGCTGGGGGGAGCAAACTCCTACAATGAGCAGTTCTTC CASSLALGGANSYNEQFF